These T cell receptor beta chains were read from a single sample in a study of cytomegalovirus exposure and HLA in healthy donors. Repertoires were generated with immunoSEQ multiplex PCR, while TCRdb's copy carries only in-frame clones and drops some. This sample has approximately 150,000 clones, with just under 85% found just once. What was sequenced was PBMCs. The receptors come from a woman aged 55-69 years in good health and CMV-seropositive. CDR3s include the opening cysteine and the closing phenylalanine or tryptophan. D genes are given only for firm matches. For some rows the clone size is stated as once, few or many, or as a class when expanded; others skip it.

j_call clone_size v_call d_call cdr3_aa cdr3_nt
TRBJ1-2 . TRBV2 . CASSEISNGYTF TGTGCCAGCAGTGAAATTAGCAATGGCTACACCTTC
TRBJ2-7 . TRBV7-9 . CASSLGGQSFYEQYF TGTGCCAGCAGCTTAGGAGGACAGTCCTTTTACGAGCAGTACTTC
TRBJ2-1 few TRBV19 . CASSITANEQFF TGTGCCAGTAGTATTACCGCGAATGAGCAGTTCTTC
TRBJ2-5 . TRBV7-9 . CASSPLQGGGETQYF TGTGCCAGCAGCCCCCTCCAGGGGGGCGGGGAGACCCAGTACTTC
TRBJ2-1 . TRBV5-1 . CASRKLFLSYNEQFF TGCGCCAGCAGGAAACTATTCCTCTCCTACAATGAGCAGTTCTTC
TRBJ1-1 . TRBV19 . CASSIGRGNTEAFF TGTGCCAGTAGTATAGGCAGGGGGAACACTGAAGCTTTCTTT
TRBJ2-7 . TRBV9 TRBD1 CASSVEAGGFEQYF TGTGCCAGCAGCGTAGAGGCAGGGGGCTTCGAGCAGTACTTC
TRBJ1-1 few TRBV11-2 . CASSPGQRSEAFF TGTGCCAGCAGCCCCGGACAGCGTAGTGAAGCTTTCTTT
TRBJ2-1 . TRBV7-8 . CASSHGRYNEQFF TGTGCCAGCAGCCATGGGAGATACAATGAGCAGTTCTTC
TRBJ1-5 . TRBV19 . CASSIGGQSNQPQHF TGTGCCAGTAGTATCGGGGGGCAGAGCAATCAGCCCCAGCATTTT
TRBJ2-7 once TRBV14 . CASSQDRGTYEQYF TGTGCCAGCAGCCAAGACCGCGGGACCTACGAGCAGTACTTC
TRBJ2-1 . TRBV19 . CASSPLRTGGIGNEQFF TGTGCCAGTAGTCCGCTCAGGACAGGCGGGATAGGTAATGAGCAGTTCTTC
TRBJ2-7 . TRBV28 . CASSLGSREQYF TGTGCCAGCAGTTTGGGTAGCCGCGAGCAGTACTTC
TRBJ2-5 . TRBV28 TRBD1 CASSSRDREETQYF TGTGCCAGCAGTTCCCGGGACAGGGAGGAGACCCAGTACTTC
TRBJ2-7 . TRBV10-3 TRBD2 CASMDKTSGSIEQYF TGTGCCAGCATGGATAAGACTAGCGGGAGTATCGAGCAGTACTTC
TRBJ2-3 . TRBV5-1 . CASQSVTGQDTQYF TGCGCCAGCCAGAGTGTGACAGGCCAAGATACGCAGTATTTT
TRBJ2-1 . TRBV30 TRBD2 CAWSGKAGVWDEQFF TGTGCCTGGAGTGGGAAAGCGGGAGTCTGGGATGAGCAGTTCTTC
TRBJ2-7 . TRBV28 TRBD2 CASRPPAWTSGNYEQYF TGTGCCAGCAGACCTCCTGCCTGGACTAGCGGGAACTACGAGCAGTACTTC
TRBJ1-2 . TRBV5-6 TRBD1 CASSTYDRAGYGYTF TGTGCCAGCAGCACCTACGACAGGGCGGGCTATGGCTACACCTTC
TRBJ2-7 . TRBV6-5 TRBD2 CAVRREEQYF TGTGCCGTTCGGCGGGAGGAGCAGTACTTC
TRBJ2-5 once TRBV6-1 . CASSEEGGFETQYF TGTGCCAGCAGCGAGGAGGGGGGGTTCGAGACCCAGTACTTC
TRBJ2-1 . TRBV5-1 . CASSLYGSHNEQFF TGCGCCAGCAGCTTGTACGGGAGCCACAATGAGCAGTTCTTC